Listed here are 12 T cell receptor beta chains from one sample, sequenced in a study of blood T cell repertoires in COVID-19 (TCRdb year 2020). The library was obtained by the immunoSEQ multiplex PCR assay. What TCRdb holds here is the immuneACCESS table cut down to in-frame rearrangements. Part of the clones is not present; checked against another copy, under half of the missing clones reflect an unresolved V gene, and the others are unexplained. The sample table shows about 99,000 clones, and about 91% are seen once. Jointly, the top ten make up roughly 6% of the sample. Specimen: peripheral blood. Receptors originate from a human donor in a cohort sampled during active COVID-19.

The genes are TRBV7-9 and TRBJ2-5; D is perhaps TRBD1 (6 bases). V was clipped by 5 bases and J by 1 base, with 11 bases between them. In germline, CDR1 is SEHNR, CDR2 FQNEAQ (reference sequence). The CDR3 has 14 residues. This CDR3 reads CASSRSGAQETQYF. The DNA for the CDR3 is TGTGCCAGCAGCCGTTCAGGGGCCCAAGAGACCCAGTACTTC.

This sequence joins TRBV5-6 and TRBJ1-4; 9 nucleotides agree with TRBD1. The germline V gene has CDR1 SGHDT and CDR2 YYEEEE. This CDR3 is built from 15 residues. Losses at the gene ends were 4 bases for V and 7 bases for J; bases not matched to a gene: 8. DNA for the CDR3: TGTGCCAGCAGCCGGGGGACAGGGATGAGTGAAAAACTGTTTTTT. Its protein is CASSRGTGMSEKLFF.

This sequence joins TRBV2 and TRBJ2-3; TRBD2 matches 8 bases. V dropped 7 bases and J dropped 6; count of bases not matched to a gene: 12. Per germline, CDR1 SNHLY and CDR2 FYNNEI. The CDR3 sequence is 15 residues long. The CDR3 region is CASMSEPGGTDTQYF. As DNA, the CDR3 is TGTGCCAGCATGTCAGAGCCGGGAGGGACCGATACGCAGTATTTT.

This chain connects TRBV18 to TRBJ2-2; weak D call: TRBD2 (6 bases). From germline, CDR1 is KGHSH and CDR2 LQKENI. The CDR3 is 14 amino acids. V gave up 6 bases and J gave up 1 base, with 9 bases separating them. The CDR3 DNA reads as TGTGCCAGCTCCGGGAGAAGGAACACCGGGGAGCTGTTTTTT. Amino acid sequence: CASSGRRNTGELFF.

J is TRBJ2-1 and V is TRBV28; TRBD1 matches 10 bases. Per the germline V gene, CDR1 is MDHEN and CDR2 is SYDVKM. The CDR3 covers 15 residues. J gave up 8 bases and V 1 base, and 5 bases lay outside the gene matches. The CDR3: CASSLSRTGGYEQFF. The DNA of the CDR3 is TGTGCCAGCAGTTTATCCCGGACAGGGGGATATGAGCAGTTCTTC.

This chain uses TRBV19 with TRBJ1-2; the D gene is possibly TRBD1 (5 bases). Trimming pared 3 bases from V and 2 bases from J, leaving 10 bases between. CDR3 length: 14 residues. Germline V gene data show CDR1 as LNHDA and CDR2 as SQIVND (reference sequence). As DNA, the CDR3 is TGTGCCAGTAGTATCCCAGGGTTCAACTATGGCTACACCTTC. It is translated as CASSIPGFNYGYTF. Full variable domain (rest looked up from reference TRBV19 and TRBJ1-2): DGGITQSPKYLFRKEGQNVTLSCEQNLNHDAMYWYRQDPGQGLRLIYYSQIVNDFQKGDIAEGYSVSREKKESFPLTVTSAQKNPTAFYLCASSIPGFNYGYTFGSGTRLTVV.

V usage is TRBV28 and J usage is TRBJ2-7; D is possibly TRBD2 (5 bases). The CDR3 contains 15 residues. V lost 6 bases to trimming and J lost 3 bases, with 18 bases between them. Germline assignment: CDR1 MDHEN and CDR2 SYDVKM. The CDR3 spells CASRVLTDAGYEQYF. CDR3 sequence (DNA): TGTGCCAGCAGGGTATTAACCGACGCGGGCTACGAGCAGTACTTC. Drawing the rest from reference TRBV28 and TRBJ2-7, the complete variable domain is DVKVTQSSRYLVKRTGEKVFLECVQDMDHENMFWYRQDPGLGLRLIYFSYDVKMKEKGDIPEGYSVSREKKERFSLILESASTNQTSMYLCASRVLTDAGYEQYFGPGTRLTVT.

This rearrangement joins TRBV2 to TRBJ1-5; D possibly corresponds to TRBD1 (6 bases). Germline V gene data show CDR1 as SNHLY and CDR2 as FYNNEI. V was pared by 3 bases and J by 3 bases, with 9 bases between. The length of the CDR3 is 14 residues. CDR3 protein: CASSDRGLNQPQHF. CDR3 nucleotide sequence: TGTGCCAGCAGTGACAGGGGCCTCAATCAGCCCCAGCATTTT.

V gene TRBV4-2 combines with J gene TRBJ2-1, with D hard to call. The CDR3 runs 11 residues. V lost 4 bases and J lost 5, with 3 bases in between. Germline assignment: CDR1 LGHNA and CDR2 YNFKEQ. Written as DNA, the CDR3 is TGTGCCAGCAGCCGTAACAATGAGCAGTTCTTC. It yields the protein CASSRNNEQFF.

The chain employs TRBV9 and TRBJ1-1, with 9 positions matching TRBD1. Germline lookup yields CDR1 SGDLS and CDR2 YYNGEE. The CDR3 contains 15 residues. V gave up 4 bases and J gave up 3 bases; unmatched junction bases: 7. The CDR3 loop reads CASSIMGQGDTEAFF. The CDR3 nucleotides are TGTGCCAGCAGCATAATGGGACAGGGAGACACTGAAGCTTTCTTT.

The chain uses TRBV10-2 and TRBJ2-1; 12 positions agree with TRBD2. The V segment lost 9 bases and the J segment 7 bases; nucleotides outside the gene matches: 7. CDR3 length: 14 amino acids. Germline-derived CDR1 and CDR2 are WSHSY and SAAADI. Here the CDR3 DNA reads TGCGCCAGTGACGGGACTAGCGGGTCTAATGAGCAGTTCTTC. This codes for CASDGTSGSNEQFF.

Here the CDR3 DNA reads TGTGCCAGCAGTCCCAGAATGTCCGAGGTCGGTGAGCAGTTCTTC. This sequence encodes CASSPRMSEVGEQFF. The chain couples TRBV7-8 to TRBJ2-1; D gene unclear. CDR3 size: 15 residues. In germline, CDR1 is SGHVS, CDR2 FQNEAQ. V lost 6 bases, J lost 9 bases, and 21 bases lay in between.